A selection of T cell receptor beta chains follows, all from one sample in a study of radiotherapy plus CTLA-4 blockade in lung cancer. Here immunoSEQ multiplex PCR was the method, and the copy in TCRdb shows in-frame clones only, minus some. The sample includes over 15,000 clones, about 82% of them seen just once. The input for sequencing was peripheral blood, taken from a patient treated with radiotherapy plus ipilimumab. The source is a human donor with non-small cell lung cancer whose response to radiotherapy plus ipilimumab could not be evaluated. CDR3s include the opening cysteine and the closing phenylalanine or tryptophan. The D gene is left open where the match is weak. The size field is filled for only some rows; it gives once, few, many or a size class.

>TRBJ2-1|15|once|TRBV12-5|-
TGTGCTAGTGGTTTGGGGCGGGGTCATTCGGATGAGCAGTTCTTC
CASGLGRGHSDEQFF
>TRBJ1-2|12|-|TRBV19|TRBD1
TGTGCCACCCTGACAGGGGGCTATGGCTACACCTTC
CATLTGGYGYTF
>TRBJ2-7|13|-|TRBV29-1|TRBD1
TGCAGCGTCGGTAACAGGGGAGCCTACGAGCAGTACTTC
CSVGNRGAYEQYF
>TRBJ2-1|16|-|TRBV9|TRBD2
TGTGCCAGCAGCGTAGGGATAGCGGGAGCCTACAATGAGCAGTTCTTC
CASSVGIAGAYNEQFF
>TRBJ2-2|15|-|TRBV7-3|TRBD2
TGTGCCAGCAGCTCCTTAGCGGGAATCACCGGGGAGCTGTTTTTT
CASSSLAGITGELFF
>TRBJ2-5|15|-|TRBV28|TRBD2
TGTGCCAGCAGTACTAGCGGTTTGGTCCGGGAGACCCAGTACTTC
CASSTSGLVRETQYF
>TRBJ2-7|21|-|TRBV28|TRBD2
TGTGCCAGCAGTTTAGGGATTTTCGGGACTAGCGGGGGGCGGGATACCTACGAGCAGTACTTC
CASSLGIFGTSGGRDTYEQYF
>TRBJ2-3|13|-|TRBV10-2|-
TGCGCCAGCACCCTACCTAGCACAGATACGCAGTATTTT
CASTLPSTDTQYF
>TRBJ1-1|13|-|TRBV11-3|TRBD1
TGTGCCAGCAGCGCCGGGACAGGGGTTGAAGCTTTCTTT
CASSAGTGVEAFF
>TRBJ2-4|14|-|TRBV5-8|TRBD2
TGTGCCAGCCGGGAGGAGTGGGCCAAAAACATTCAGTACTTC
CASREEWAKNIQYF
>TRBJ2-7|13|-|TRBV10-2|TRBD1
TGCGCCAGCAGGGGGACAGGGACCTACGAGCAGTACTTC
CASRGTGTYEQYF
>TRBJ1-1|15|once|TRBV11-1|TRBD1
TGTGCCAGCAGCTTAGTCACAGGGGTGAACACTGAAGCTTTCTTT
CASSLVTGVNTEAFF
>TRBJ2-1|17|once|TRBV21-1|-
TGTGCCAGCAGGGCTGCTATAGCTACACCATCCGACAATGAGCAGTTCTTC
CASRAAIATPSDNEQFF
>TRBJ1-4|16|-|TRBV15|-
TGTGCCACCAGCAGTTCCGTGGGGGCCGGGGAGGAAAAACTGTTTTTT
CATSSSVGAGEEKLFF
>TRBJ2-7|14|-|TRBV18|TRBD1
TGTGCCAGCTCACCGTCAGGGGGCCCCTACGAGCAGTACTTC
CASSPSGGPYEQYF
>TRBJ2-2|17|-|TRBV4-2|-
TGTGCCAGCAGCCGGGACTCAGGAGGCTCGAGCACCGGGGAGCTGTTTTTT
CASSRDSGGSSTGELFF
>TRBJ1-5|14|-|TRBV28|TRBD1
TGTGCCAGCAGAAGACAGGGGAGCAATCAGCCCCAGCATTTT
CASRRQGSNQPQHF
>TRBJ1-3|15|-|TRBV19|-
TGTGCCAGTGACCCCGGGGGGATACCTGGAAACACCATATATTTT
CASDPGGIPGNTIYF
>TRBJ1-2|17|-|TRBV2|TRBD1
TGTGCCAGCAGTGATTGGGCGGATACCGGGACAGATGCTGGCTACACCTTC
CASSDWADTGTDAGYTF
>TRBJ1-2|10|few|TRBV20-1|-
TGCAGCTCGGGGGGTGCGGGCTACACCTTC
CSSGGAGYTF
>TRBJ2-1|16|-|TRBV6-1|TRBD1
TGTGCCAGCAGTGAAGCTGGGACAGGGATTGACAATGAGCAGTTCTTC
CASSEAGTGIDNEQFF
>TRBJ2-2|12|few|TRBV14|-
TGTGCCAGTAGGGACTCCACCGGGGAGCTGTTTTTT
CASRDSTGELFF
>TRBJ1-3|14|-|TRBV5-4|-
TGTGCCAGCAGCTTGTCAGGGACTGGAAACACCATATATTTT
CASSLSGTGNTIYF
>TRBJ2-1|16|-|TRBV7-2|-
TGTGCCAGCAGCGTTAGGGGGGAGGGTCTCTACAATGAGCAGTTCTTC
CASSVRGEGLYNEQFF
>TRBJ1-2|13|-|TRBV2|-
TGTGCCAGCAGTGAAACGGGAGACTATGGCTACACCTTC
CASSETGDYGYTF